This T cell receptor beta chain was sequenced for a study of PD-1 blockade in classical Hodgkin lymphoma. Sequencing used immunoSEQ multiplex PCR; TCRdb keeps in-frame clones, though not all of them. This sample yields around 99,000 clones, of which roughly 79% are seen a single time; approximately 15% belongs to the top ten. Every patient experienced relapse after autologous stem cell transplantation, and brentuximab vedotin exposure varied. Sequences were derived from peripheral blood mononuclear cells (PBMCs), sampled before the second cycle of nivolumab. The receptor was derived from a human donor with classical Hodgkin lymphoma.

The DNA of the CDR3 is TGTGCCAGCAGCCTAGGACAGGGAGCCGGGGCCAACGTCCTGACTTTC. Protein product: CASSLGQGAGANVLTF. The V gene is TRBV9, the J gene TRBJ2-6; 8 positions match TRBD1. The J segment lost 4 bases and the V segment lost 4 bases, leaving 7 bases of the junction unmatched. The CDR3 totals 16 residues. Germline loops: CDR1 SGDLS, CDR2 YYNGEE.